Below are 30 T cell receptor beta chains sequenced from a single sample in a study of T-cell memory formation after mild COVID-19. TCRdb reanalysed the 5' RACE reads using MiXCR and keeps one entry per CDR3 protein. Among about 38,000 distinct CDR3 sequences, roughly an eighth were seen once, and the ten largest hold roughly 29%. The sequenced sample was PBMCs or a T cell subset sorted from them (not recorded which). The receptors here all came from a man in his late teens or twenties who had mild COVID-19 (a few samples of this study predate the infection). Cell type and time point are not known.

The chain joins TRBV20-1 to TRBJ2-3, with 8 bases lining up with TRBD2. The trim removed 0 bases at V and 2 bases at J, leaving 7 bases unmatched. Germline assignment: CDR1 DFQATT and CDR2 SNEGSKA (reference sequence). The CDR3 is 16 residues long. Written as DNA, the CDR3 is TGCAGTGCTAGAGATGGGCGGGGGGCCTTCACAGATACGCAGTATTTT. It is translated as CSARDGRGAFTDTQYF.

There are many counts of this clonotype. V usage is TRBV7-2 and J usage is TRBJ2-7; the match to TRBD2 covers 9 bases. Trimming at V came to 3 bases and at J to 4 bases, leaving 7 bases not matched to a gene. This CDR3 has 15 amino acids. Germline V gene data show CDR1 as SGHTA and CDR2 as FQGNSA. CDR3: CASSFSPSGEYEQYV. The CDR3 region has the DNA TGTGCCAGCAGCTTTAGCCCTAGCGGGGAATACGAGCAGTACGTC.

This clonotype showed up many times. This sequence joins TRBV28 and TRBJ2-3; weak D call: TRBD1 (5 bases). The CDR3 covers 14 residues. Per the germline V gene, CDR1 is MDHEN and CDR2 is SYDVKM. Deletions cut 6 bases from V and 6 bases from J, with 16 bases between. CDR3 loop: CASSMASGFDTQYF. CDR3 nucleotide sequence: TGTGCCAGCAGCATGGCTTCAGGGTTCGATACGCAGTATTTT.

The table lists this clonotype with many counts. For the CDR3, the DNA is TGTGCCAGCAGGGGTACGGGGGCGGTTTTCCAGCGGGGGGCCCTTGTAGGCAATGAGCAGTTCTTC. Residues: CASRGTGAVFQRGALVGNEQFF. The chain combines TRBV27 with TRBJ2-1, with 9 bases lining up with TRBD2. Unmatched junction bases numbered 30, after V lost 6 bases and J lost 6 bases. The germline V gene encodes CDR1 MNHEY and CDR2 SMNVEV (reference sequence). CDR3 size: 22 residues.

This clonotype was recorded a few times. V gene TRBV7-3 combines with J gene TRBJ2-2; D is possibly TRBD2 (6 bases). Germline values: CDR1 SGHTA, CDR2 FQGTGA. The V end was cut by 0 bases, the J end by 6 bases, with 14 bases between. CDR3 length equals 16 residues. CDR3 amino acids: CASSLTFGGGAGELFF. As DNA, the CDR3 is TGTGCCAGCAGCTTAACGTTCGGGGGTGGTGCCGGGGAGCTGTTTTTT.

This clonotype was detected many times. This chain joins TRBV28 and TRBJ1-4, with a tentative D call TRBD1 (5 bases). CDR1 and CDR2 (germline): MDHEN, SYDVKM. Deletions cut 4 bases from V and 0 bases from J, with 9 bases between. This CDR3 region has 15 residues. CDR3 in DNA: TGTGCCAGCAGTTCAAGGGACGCAACTAATGAAAAACTGTTTTTT. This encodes CASSSRDATNEKLFF.

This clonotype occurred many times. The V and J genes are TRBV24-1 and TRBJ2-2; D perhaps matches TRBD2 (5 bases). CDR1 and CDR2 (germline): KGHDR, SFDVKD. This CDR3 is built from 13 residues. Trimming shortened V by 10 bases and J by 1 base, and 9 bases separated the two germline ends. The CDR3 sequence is CATEAGNTGELFF. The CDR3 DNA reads TGTGCCACGGAGGCAGGGAACACCGGGGAGCTGTTTTTT.

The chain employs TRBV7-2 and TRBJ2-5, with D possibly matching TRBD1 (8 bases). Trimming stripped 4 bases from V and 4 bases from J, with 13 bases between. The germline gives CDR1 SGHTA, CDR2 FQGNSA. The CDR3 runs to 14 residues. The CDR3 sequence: CASSWGGQVETQYF. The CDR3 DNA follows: TGTGCCAGCAGCTGGGGGGGACAGGTAGAGACCCAGTACTTC.

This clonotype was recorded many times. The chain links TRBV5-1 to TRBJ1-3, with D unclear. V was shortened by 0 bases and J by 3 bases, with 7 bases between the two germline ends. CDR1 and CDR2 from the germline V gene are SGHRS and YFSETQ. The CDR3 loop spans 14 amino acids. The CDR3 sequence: CASSLDPVGNTIYF. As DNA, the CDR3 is TGCGCCAGCAGCTTGGACCCGGTTGGAAACACCATATATTTT.

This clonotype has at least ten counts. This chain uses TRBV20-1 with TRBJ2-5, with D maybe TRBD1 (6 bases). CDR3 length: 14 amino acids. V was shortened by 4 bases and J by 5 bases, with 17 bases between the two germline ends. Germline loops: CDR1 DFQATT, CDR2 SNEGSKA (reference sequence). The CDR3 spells CSATNRVTRETQYF. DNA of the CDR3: TGCAGTGCTACCAACAGGGTCACTCGGGAGACCCAGTACTTC.

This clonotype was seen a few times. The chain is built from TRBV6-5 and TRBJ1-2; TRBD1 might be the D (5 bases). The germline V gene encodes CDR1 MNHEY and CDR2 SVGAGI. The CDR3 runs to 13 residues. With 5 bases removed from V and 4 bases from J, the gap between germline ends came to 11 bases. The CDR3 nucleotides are TGTGCCAGCAGTAACGGGGGGACCTATGGCTACACCTTC. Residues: CASSNGGTYGYTF.

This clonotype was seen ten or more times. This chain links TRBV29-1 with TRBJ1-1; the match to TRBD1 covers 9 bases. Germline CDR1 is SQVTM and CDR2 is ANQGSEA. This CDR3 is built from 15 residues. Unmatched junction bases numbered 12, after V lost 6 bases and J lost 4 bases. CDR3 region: CSVATYRDRATEAFF. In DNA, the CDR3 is TGCAGCGTGGCAACTTACCGGGACAGGGCCACTGAAGCTTTCTTT.

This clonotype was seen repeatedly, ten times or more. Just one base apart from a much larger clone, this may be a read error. DNA of the CDR3: TGTGCCAGCAGTGACACTAGCGGGGGGGCAGATACGCAGTATTTT. It codes for CASSDTSGGADTQYF. The V call is TRBV6-4, the J call TRBJ2-3, with 13 bases that match TRBD2. Germline V CDR1 and CDR2: MRHNA, SNTAGT. The CDR3 extends over 15 amino acids. Trimming removed 2 bases from V and 4 bases from J; junction bases left unmatched: 0.

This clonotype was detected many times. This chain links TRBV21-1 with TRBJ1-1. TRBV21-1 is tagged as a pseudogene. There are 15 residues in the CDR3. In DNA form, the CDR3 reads TGTGCCAGCAGCAAAGGGGAAAAGGGGAACACTGAAGCTTTCTTT. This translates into CASSKGEKGNTEAFF.

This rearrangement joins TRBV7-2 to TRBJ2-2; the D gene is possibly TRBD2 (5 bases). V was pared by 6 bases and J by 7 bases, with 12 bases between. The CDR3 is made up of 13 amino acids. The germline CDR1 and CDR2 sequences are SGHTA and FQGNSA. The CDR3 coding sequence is TGTGCCAGCAGTCGGTCTAGCCTCGGGGAGCTGTTTTTT. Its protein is CASSRSSLGELFF.

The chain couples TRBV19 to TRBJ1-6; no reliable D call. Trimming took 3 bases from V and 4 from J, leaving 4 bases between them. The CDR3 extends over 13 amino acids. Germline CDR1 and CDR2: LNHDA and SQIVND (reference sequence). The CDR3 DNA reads TGTGCCAGTAGTATGGATTATAATTCACCCCTCCACTTT. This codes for CASSMDYNSPLHF.

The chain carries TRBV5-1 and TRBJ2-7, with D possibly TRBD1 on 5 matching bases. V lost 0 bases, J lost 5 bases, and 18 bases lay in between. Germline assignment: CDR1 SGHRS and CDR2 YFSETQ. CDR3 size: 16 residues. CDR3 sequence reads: CASSLDVYRFPDEQYF. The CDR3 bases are TGCGCCAGCAGCTTGGACGTATACAGGTTTCCGGACGAGCAGTACTTC.

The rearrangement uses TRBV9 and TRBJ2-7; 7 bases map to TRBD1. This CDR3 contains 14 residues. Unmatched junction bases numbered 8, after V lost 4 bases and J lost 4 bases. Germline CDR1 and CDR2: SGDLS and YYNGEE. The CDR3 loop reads CASSTRTGRYEQYF. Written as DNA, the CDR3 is TGTGCCAGCAGCACCCGGACAGGAAGATACGAGCAGTACTTC. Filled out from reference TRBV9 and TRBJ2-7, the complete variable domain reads DSGVTQTPKHLITATGQRVTLRCSPRSGDLSVYWYQQSLDQGLQFLIQYYNGEERAKGNILERFSAQQFPDLHSELNLSSLELGDSALYFCASSTRTGRYEQYFGPGTRLTVT.

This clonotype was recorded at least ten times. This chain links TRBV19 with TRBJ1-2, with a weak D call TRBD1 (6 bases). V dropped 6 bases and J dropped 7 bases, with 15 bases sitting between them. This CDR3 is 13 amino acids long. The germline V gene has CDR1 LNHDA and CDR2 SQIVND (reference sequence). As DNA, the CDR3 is TGTGCCAGTAGAACAGGGCTCGTTGCTGGCTACACCTTC. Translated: CASRTGLVAGYTF. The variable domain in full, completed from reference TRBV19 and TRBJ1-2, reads DGGITQSPKYLFRKEGQNVTLSCEQNLNHDAMYWYRQDPGQGLRLIYYSQIVNDFQKGDIAEGYSVSREKKESFPLTVTSAQKNPTAFYLCASRTGLVAGYTFGSGTRLTVV.

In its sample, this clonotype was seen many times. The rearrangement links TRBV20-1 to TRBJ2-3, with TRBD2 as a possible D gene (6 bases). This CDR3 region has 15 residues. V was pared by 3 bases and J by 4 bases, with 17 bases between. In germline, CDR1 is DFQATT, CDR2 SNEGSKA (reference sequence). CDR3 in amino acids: CSARADYSFADTQYF. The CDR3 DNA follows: TGCAGTGCTAGGGCGGACTATAGTTTTGCAGATACGCAGTATTTT.

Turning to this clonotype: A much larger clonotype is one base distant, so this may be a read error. In DNA, the CDR3 is TGTGCCAGCAGCTTATCGCGCGGGGCATATAGTGAGCAGTTCTTC. It specifies CASSLSRGAYSEQFF. The chain combines TRBV7-3 with TRBJ2-1; tentatively, D is TRBD2 (6 bases). CDR1 SGHTA and CDR2 FQGTGA come from the germline V gene. The CDR3 runs to 15 residues. V was cut by 2 bases and J by 9 bases, with 17 bases left in between.

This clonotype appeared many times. The CDR3 coding sequence is TGTGCCAGCAGTTACTCGGGGGTGTACGAGCAGTACGTC. Its protein is CASSYSGVYEQYV. The V and J genes are TRBV6-2 or TRBV6-3 and TRBJ2-7; the D call may be TRBD1 or TRBD2 (5 bases each). Germline V gene data show CDR1 as MNHEY and CDR2 as SVGEGT. The CDR3 runs 13 residues. V lost 0 bases to trimming and J lost 4 bases, with 7 bases between them.

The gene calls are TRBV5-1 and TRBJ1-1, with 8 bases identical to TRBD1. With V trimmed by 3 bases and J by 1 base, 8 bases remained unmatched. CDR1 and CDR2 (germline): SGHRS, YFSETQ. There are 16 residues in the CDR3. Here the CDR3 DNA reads TGCGCCAGCAGCTCGGGGGACAGGAGCCCGAACACTGAAGCTTTCTTT. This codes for CASSSGDRSPNTEAFF.

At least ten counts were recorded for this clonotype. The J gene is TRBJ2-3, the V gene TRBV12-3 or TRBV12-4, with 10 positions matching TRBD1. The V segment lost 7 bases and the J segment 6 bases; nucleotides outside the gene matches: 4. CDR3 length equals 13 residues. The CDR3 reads CASTKGQGDTQYF. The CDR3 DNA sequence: TGTGCCAGCACCAAGGGACAGGGGGATACGCAGTATTTT.

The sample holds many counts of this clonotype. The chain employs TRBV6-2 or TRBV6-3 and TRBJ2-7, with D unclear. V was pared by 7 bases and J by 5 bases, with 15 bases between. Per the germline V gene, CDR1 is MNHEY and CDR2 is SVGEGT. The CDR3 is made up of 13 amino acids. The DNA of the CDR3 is TGTGCCAGCATGAGGCTACTAAGAAACGAGCAGTACTTC. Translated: CASMRLLRNEQYF.

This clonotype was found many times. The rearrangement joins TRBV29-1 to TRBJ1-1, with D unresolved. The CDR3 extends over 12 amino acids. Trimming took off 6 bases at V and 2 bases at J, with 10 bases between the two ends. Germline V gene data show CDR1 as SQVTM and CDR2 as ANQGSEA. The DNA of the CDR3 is TGCAGCGTGGCTCCGGGTAACACTGAAGCTTTCTTT. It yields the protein CSVAPGNTEAFF.

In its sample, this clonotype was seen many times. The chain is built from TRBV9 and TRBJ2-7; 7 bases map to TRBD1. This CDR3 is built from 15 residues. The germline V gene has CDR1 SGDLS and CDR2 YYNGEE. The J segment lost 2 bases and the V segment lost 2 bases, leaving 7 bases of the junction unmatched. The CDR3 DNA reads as TGTGCCAGCAGCGTCGGACAGGTTGGGACCTACGAGCAGTACTTC. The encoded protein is CASSVGQVGTYEQYF.

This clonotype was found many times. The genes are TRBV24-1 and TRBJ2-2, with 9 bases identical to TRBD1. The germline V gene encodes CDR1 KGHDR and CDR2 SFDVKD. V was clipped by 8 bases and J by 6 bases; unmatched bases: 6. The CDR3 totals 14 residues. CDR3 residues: CATIGTGLPGELFF. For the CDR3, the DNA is TGTGCCACCATTGGGACAGGGTTGCCCGGGGAGCTGTTTTTT.

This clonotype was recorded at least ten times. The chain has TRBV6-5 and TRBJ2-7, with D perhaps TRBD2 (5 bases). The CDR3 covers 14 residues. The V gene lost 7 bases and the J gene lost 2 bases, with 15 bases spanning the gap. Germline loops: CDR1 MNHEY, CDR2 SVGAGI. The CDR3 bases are TGTGCCAGCAAACTAGTAGGCGGAGCCTACGAGCAGTACTTC. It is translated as CASKLVGGAYEQYF.

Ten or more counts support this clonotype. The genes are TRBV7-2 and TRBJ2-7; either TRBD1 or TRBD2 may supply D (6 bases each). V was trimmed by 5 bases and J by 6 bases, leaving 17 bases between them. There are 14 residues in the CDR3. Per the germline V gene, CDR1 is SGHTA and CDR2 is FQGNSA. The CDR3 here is CASSAGGPSTEQYF. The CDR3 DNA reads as TGTGCCAGCAGCGCCGGGGGCCCCAGCACCGAGCAGTACTTC. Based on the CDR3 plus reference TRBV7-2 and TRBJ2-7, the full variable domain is GAGVSQSPSNKVTEKGKDVELRCDPISGHTALYWYRQSLGQGLEFLIYFQGNSAPDKSGLPSDRFSAERTGGSVSTLTIQRTQQEDSAVYLCASSAGGPSTEQYFGPGTRLTVT.